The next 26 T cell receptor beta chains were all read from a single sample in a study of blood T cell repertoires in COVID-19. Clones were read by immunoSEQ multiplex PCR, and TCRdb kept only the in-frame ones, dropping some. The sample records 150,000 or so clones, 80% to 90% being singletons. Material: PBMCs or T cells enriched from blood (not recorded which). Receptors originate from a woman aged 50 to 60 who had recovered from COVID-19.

CDR3 region: CASSLAIAGATDTQYF. In DNA, the CDR3 is TGTGCCAGCAGCTTGGCAATAGCGGGCGCTACAGATACGCAGTATTTT. The rearrangement links TRBV7-6 to TRBJ2-3; 7 bases agree with TRBD2. Germline values: CDR1 SGHVS, CDR2 FNYEAQ. The ends lost 3 bases at V and 3 bases at J; junction bases unmatched: 9. CDR3 length: 16 amino acids.

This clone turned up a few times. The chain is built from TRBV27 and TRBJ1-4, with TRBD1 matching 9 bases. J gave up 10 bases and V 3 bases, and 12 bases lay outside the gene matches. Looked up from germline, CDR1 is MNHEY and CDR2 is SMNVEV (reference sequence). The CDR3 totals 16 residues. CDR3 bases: TGTGCCAGCAGTTTCGTGGTAACAGGGGGCGTCGGAAAACTGTTTTTT. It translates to CASSFVVTGGVGKLFF.

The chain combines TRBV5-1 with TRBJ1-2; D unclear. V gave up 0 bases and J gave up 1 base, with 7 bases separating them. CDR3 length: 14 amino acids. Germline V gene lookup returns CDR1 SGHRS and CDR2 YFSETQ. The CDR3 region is CASSLGRVNYGYTF. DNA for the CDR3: TGCGCCAGCAGCTTGGGTCGAGTTAACTATGGCTACACCTTC.

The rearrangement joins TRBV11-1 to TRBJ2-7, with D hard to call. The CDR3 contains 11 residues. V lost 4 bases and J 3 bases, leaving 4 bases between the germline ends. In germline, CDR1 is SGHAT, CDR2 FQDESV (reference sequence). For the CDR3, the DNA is TGTGCCAGCAGCTCCAACTACGAGCAGTACTTC. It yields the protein CASSSNYEQYF.

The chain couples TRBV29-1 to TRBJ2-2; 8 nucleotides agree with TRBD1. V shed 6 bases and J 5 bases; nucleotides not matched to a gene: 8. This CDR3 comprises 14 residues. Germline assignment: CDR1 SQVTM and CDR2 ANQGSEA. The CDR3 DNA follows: TGCAGCGTCCCGGGACAGGTCCGTACCGGGGAGCTGTTTTTT. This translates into CSVPGQVRTGELFF.

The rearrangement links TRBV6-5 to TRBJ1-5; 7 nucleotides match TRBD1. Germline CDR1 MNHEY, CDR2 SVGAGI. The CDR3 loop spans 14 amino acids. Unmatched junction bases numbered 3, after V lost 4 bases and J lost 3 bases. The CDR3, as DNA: TGTGCCAGCAGTTGGGACAGCTACAATCAGCCCCAGCATTTT. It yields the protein CASSWDSYNQPQHF.

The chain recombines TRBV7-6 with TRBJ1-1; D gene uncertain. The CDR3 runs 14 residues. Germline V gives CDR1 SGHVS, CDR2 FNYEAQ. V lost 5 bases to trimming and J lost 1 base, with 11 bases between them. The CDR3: CASSLMAGNTEAFF. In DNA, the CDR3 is TGTGCCAGCAGCCTGATGGCAGGGAACACTGAAGCTTTCTTT.

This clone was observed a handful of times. CDR3 DNA sequence: TGTGCCAGCAGCAAAGGTGGGACTAGCGGGAGCAATGAGCAGTTCTTC. Protein: CASSKGGTSGSNEQFF. The chain employs TRBV21-1 and TRBJ2-1; TRBD2, the table's D call, was not compared with the DNA. TRBV21-1 has pseudogene status. This CDR3 spans 16 amino acids.

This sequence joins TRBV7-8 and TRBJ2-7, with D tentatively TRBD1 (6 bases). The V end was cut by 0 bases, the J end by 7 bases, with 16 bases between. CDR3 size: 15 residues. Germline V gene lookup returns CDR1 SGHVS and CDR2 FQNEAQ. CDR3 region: CASSLAGVFTGEQYF. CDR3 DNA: TGTGCCAGCAGCTTAGCGGGAGTATTCACAGGGGAGCAGTACTTC.

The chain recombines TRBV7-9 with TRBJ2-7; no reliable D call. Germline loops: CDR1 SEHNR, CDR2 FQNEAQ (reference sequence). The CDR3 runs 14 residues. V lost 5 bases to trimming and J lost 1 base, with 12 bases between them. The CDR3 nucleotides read TGTGCCAGCAGCCCAGCCCTGAGGTCCTACGAGCAGTACTTC. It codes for CASSPALRSYEQYF.

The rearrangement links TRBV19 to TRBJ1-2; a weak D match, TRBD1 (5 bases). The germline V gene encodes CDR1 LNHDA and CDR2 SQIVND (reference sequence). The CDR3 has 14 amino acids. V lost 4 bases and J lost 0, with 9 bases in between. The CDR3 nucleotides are TGTGCCAGTAGTAGGGGAGGGGCTAACTATGGCTACACCTTC. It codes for CASSRGGANYGYTF.

The CDR3 DNA is TGTGCCAGTAGCCCGGACAGCCGGTACCAAGAGACCCAGTACTTC. This encodes CASSPDSRYQETQYF. The chain carries TRBV19 and TRBJ2-5; D possibly corresponds to TRBD1 (6 bases). V dropped 6 bases and J dropped 0 bases, with 14 bases sitting between them. Looked up from germline, CDR1 is LNHDA and CDR2 is SQIVND (reference sequence). This CDR3 region has 15 residues. The full variable domain, completed using reference TRBV19 and TRBJ2-5, is DGGITQSPKYLFRKEGQNVTLSCEQNLNHDAMYWYRQDPGQGLRLIYYSQIVNDFQKGDIAEGYSVSREKKESFPLTVTSAQKNPTAFYLCASSPDSRYQETQYFGPGTRLLVL.

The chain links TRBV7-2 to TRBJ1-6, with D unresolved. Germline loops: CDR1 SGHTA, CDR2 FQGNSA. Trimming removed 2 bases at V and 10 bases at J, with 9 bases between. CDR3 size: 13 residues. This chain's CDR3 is CASSLSSESPLHF. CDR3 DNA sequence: TGTGCCAGCAGCTTAAGTTCGGAGTCACCCCTCCACTTT.

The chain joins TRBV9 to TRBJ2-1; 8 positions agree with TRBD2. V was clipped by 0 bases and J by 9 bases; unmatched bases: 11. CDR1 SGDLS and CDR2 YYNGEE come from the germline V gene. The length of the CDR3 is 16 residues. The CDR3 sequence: CASSVEGTRGSGEQFF. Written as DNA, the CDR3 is TGTGCCAGCAGCGTAGAAGGGACTAGGGGCTCTGGTGAGCAGTTCTTC.

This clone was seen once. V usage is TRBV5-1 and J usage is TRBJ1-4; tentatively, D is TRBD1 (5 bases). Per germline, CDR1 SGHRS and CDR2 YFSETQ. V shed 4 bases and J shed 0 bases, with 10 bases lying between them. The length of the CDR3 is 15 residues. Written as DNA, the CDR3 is TGCGCCAGCAGCGGTTCGGGGGCAACTAATGAAAAACTGTTTTTT. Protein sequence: CASSGSGATNEKLFF.

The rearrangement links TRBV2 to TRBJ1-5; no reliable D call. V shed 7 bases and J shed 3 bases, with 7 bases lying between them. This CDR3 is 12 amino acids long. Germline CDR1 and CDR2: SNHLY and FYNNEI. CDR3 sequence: CASKTFNQPQHF. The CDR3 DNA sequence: TGTGCCAGCAAGACATTCAATCAGCCCCAGCATTTT.

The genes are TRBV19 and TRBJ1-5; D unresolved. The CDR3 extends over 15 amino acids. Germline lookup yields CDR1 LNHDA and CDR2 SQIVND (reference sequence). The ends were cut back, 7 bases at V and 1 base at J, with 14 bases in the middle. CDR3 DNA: TGTGCCAGTATTCCTAAAGGGAGGAGCAATCAGCCCCAGCATTTT. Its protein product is CASIPKGRSNQPQHF.

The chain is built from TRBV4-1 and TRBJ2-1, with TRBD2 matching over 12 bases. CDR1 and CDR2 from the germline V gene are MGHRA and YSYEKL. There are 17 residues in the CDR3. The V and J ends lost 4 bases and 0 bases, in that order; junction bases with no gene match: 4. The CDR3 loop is CASSPRTSGTSYNEQFF. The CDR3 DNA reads TGCGCCAGCAGCCCACGGACTAGCGGGACCTCCTACAATGAGCAGTTCTTC.

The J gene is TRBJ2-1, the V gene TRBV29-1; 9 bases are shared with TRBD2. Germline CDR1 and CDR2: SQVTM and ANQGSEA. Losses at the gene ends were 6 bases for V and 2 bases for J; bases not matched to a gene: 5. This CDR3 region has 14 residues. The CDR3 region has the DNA TGCAGCGTGTTGGGACTAGCTACCTACAATGAGCAGTTCTTC. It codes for CSVLGLATYNEQFF.

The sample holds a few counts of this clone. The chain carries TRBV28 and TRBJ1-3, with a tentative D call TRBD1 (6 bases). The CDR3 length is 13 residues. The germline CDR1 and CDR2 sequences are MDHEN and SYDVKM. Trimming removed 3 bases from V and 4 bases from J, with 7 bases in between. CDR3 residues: CASSFTGGNTIYF. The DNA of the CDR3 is TGTGCCAGCAGTTTTACAGGGGGAAACACCATATATTTT.

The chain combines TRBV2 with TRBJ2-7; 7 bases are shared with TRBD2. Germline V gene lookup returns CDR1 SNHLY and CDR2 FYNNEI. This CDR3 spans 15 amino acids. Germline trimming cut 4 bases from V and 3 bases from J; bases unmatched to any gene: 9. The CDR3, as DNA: TGTGCCAGCAGTGTCGGGCGGGAGTTAGTCTACGAGCAGTACTTC. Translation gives CASSVGRELVYEQYF.

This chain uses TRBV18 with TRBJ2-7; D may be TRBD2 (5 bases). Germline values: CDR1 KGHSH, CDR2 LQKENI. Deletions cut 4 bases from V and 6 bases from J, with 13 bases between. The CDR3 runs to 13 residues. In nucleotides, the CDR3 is TGTGCCAGCTCACACGCTACTAGTCCCGAGCAGTACTTC. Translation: CASSHATSPEQYF.

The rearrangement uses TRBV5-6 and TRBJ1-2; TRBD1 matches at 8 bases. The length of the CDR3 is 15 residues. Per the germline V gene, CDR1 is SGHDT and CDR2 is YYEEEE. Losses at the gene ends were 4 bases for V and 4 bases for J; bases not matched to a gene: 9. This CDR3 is CASSRTGLRAYGYTF. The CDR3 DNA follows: TGTGCCAGCAGCCGGACAGGGTTGCGGGCCTATGGCTACACCTTC.

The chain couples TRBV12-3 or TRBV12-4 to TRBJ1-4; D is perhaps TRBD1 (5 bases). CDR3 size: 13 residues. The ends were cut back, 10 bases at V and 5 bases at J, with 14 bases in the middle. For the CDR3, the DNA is TGTGCCACCGCCCGGACAAGGAATGAAAAACTGTTTTTT. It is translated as CATARTRNEKLFF.

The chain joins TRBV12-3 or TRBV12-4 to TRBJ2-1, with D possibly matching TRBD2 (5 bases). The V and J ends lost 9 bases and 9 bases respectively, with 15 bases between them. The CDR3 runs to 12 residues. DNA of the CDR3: TGTGCCAGTTTAGCGCGAAGCTCTGAGCAGTTCTTC. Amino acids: CASLARSSEQFF.

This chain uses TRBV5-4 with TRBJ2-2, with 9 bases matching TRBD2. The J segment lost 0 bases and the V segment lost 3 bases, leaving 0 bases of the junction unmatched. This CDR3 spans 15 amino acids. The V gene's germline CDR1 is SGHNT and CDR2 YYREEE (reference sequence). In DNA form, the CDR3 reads TGTGCCAGCAGCTCTAGCGGGACGAACACCGGGGAGCTGTTTTTT. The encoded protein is CASSSSGTNTGELFF. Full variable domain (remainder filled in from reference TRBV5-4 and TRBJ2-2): ETGVTQSPTHLIKTRGQQVTLRCSSQSGHNTVSWYQQALGQGPQFIFQYYREEENGRGNFPPRFSGLQFPNYSSELNVNALELDDSALYLCASSSSGTNTGELFFGEGSRLTVL.